This is a list of T cell receptor beta chains from one sample in a study of blood T cell repertoires in COVID-19. TCRdb keeps only in-frame clones here, not all; method: immunoSEQ multiplex PCR. Among 200,000 to 300,000 clones, around 88% were seen once, and the ten largest hold roughly 6.7%. Sequencing was carried out using peripheral blood. The receptors stem from a woman aged 25-40 years with COVID-19, enrolled during active disease. Both conserved end residues are part of each CDR3. The order of the fields is V gene, D gene, J gene, clone size, CDR3 DNA, CDR3 protein. D genes are given only for firm matches. Size is stated for part of the rows, as once, few or many counts, or as a class when the clone is expanded.

TRBV19	TRBD1	TRBJ2-7	-	TGTGCCAGCGAGAGGACAGGGGGCTCGTACGAGCAGTACTTC	CASERTGGSYEQYF
TRBV28	-	TRBJ1-1	-	TGTGCCAGCAGTTTTGGAGGGAACACTGAAGCTTTCTTT	CASSFGGNTEAFF
TRBV5-1	TRBD1	TRBJ1-2	-	TGCGCCAGCAGCCCGATAAGGACAGGGGATGGCTACACCTTC	CASSPIRTGDGYTF
TRBV12-3/TRBV12-4	-	TRBJ2-3	-	TGTGCCAGCAGTTATCGAGATACGCAGTATTTT	CASSYRDTQYF
TRBV27	TRBD1	TRBJ1-2	-	TGTGCCAGCAGCCGCGGGACAGCCGAAGGCTACACCTTC	CASSRGTAEGYTF
TRBV2	-	TRBJ1-5	-	TGTGCCAGCAGTGCAAGCAGGGGTTATAGCAATCAGCCCCAGCATTTT	CASSASRGYSNQPQHF
TRBV6-5	-	TRBJ1-2	-	TGTGCCAGCAGTAGGACAGTGGAGTCCCACTATGGCTACACCTTC	CASSRTVESHYGYTF
TRBV2	TRBD1	TRBJ2-3	-	TGTGCCAGCAGTGTTGAGGGACAGGGGACAGATACGCAGTATTTT	CASSVEGQGTDTQYF
TRBV3-1/TRBV3-2	-	TRBJ1-2	-	TGTGCCAGCAGCCCGGGGAGGGGAAGTCACTATGGCTACACCTTC	CASSPGRGSHYGYTF
TRBV28	-	TRBJ1-1	-	TGTGCCAGCAGTTTAAGAGGGGGATGGGACACTGAAGCTTTCTTT	CASSLRGGWDTEAFF
TRBV11-2	TRBD1	TRBJ1-4	-	TGTGCCAGCAGCGACAGGGGGACAACGGAAAAACTGTTTTTT	CASSDRGTTEKLFF
TRBV7-9	TRBD1	TRBJ1-2	-	TGTGCCAGCAGCTTACCCCAATACCGGGACAGGTTAATCTATGGCTACACCTTC	CASSLPQYRDRLIYGYTF
TRBV10-3	-	TRBJ2-3	few	TGTGCCGTCCAGGGGAGCACAGATACGCAGTATTTT	CAVQGSTDTQYF
TRBV4-2	-	TRBJ2-7	-	TGTGCCAGCAGCCAAGATCGCGTGGGGCCTTACGAGCAGTACTTC	CASSQDRVGPYEQYF
TRBV6-2/TRBV6-3	-	TRBJ2-1	-	TGTGCCAGCAGTTACCAGAGCGCCGCCTACAATGAGCAGTTCTTC	CASSYQSAAYNEQFF
TRBV5-1	TRBD2	TRBJ2-1	once	TGCGCCAGTCTCAGCGGAGCGGGAGCCTACAATGAGCAGTTCTTC	CASLSGAGAYNEQFF
TRBV7-2	TRBD2	TRBJ2-3	once	TGTGCCAGCAGCTTAGCTCAGACTAGCGGGGAGAGCACAGATACGCAGTATTTT	CASSLAQTSGESTDTQYF
TRBV28	-	TRBJ1-2	-	TGTGCCAGCAGCCACCCCGAGCTCTATGGCTACACCTTC	CASSHPELYGYTF
TRBV5-1	-	TRBJ1-2	-	TGCGCCAGCACCTTGGAGGGAGGGGGCTATGGCTACACCTTC	CASTLEGGGYGYTF
TRBV6-4	-	TRBJ2-2	once	TGTGCCAGCAGTGCTGCGGCCACCGGGGAGCTGTTTTTT	CASSAAATGELFF
TRBV5-8	-	TRBJ2-1	-	TGTGCCAGCAGCCCCGGGACTCACGTCCTCAATGAGCAGTTCTTC	CASSPGTHVLNEQFF
TRBV7-9	TRBD1	TRBJ1-1	-	TGTGCCAGCAGCCCGCCGGGACAGGGGTTCACTGAAGCTTTCTTT	CASSPPGQGFTEAFF
TRBV7-9	-	TRBJ2-7	-	TGTGCCAGCAGCTTAGGACAGCTCGATCACGAGCAGTACTTC	CASSLGQLDHEQYF
TRBV4-3	TRBD2	TRBJ2-1	-	TGCGCCAGCAGCCAGGGGGGACTAGCGGGGATCAATGAGCAGTTCTTC	CASSQGGLAGINEQFF
TRBV4-3	TRBD2	TRBJ2-5	-	TGCGCCAGCAGCCAAGAGGGGCTAGCGGGAGTGACGGAGACCCAGTACTTC	CASSQEGLAGVTETQYF
TRBV5-1	-	TRBJ1-1	-	TGCGCCAGCAGCTTGGTACCAGGGGTGAACACTGAAGCTTTCTTT	CASSLVPGVNTEAFF
TRBV2	TRBD1	TRBJ2-7	-	TGTGCCAGCAGGGGGACAGGGGATGGGGAGCAGTACTTC	CASRGTGDGEQYF
TRBV19	TRBD1	TRBJ1-5	-	TGTGCCAGTAGCGGGACAGGGGTCCAGCCCCAGCATTTT	CASSGTGVQPQHF
TRBV18	-	TRBJ2-7	-	TGTGCCAGCTCACCGACGCGCGGTACTGAGCAGTACTTC	CASSPTRGTEQYF
TRBV27	TRBD1	TRBJ1-1	-	TGTGCCAGCAGTTTATTAGGGGGCGGGAACACTGAAGCTTTCTTT	CASSLLGGGNTEAFF
TRBV4-1	TRBD2	TRBJ2-5	-	TGCGCCAGCAGCCAAGACGCGGGAGGGCCTTTGTCGGAGACCCAGTACTTC	CASSQDAGGPLSETQYF
TRBV7-2	TRBD2	TRBJ2-2	once	TGTGCCAGCAGCATTGGTAGCGGGGGCGGTACCGGGGAGCTGTTTTTT	CASSIGSGGGTGELFF
TRBV28	-	TRBJ2-1	-	TGTGCCAGCAGTCCCACTCCCACCGCTGAGCAGTTCTTC	CASSPTPTAEQFF
TRBV27	-	TRBJ2-3	-	TGTGCCAGCAGTTTCCTCGGAGATACGCAGTATTTT	CASSFLGDTQYF
TRBV6-2/TRBV6-3	TRBD1	TRBJ2-5	once	TGTGCCAGCAGTCCCCGACAGGGTCGCGAGACCCAGTACTTC	CASSPRQGRETQYF
TRBV7-2	-	TRBJ2-3	-	TGTGCCAGCAGCCCTAATGCAGGGGCAGGGGCAGATACGCAGTATTTT	CASSPNAGAGADTQYF
TRBV5-5	-	TRBJ2-7	-	TGTGCCAGCAGCCCGCGGGGCCTCGGCGAGCAGTACTTC	CASSPRGLGEQYF
TRBV6-5	-	TRBJ2-5	-	TGTGCCAGCAGTACCCAAACTAGTTTTGAGACCCAGTACTTC	CASSTQTSFETQYF
TRBV30	TRBD2	TRBJ2-1	-	TGTGCCTCCGGAAGGCTAGCGGGGACGTACAATGAGCAGTTCTTC	CASGRLAGTYNEQFF
TRBV7-2	-	TRBJ2-2	few	TGTGCCAGCAGCTTAAAACAGATGAACACCGGGGAGCTGTTTTTT	CASSLKQMNTGELFF
TRBV20-1	TRBD2	TRBJ2-4	-	TGCAGCGCGGGGGGGGTGAACATTCAGTACTTC	CSAGGVNIQYF
TRBV6-5	-	TRBJ2-5	-	TGTGCCAGCAGTTATGGGGCGCTCCAAGAGACCCAGTACTTC	CASSYGALQETQYF
TRBV6-2/TRBV6-3	TRBD1	TRBJ2-7	-	TGTGCCAGCAGTTCCGCGACAGGGGGCACCTACGAGCAGTACTTC	CASSSATGGTYEQYF
TRBV3-1/TRBV3-2	TRBD2	TRBJ2-6	-	TGTGCCAGCGTCGGGAGCGGGGGGACTGGGGCCAACGTCCTGACTTTC	CASVGSGGTGANVLTF
TRBV28	-	TRBJ2-7	once	TGTGCCAGCAGTTTATCCGGGACATTCTACGAGCAGTACTTC	CASSLSGTFYEQYF
TRBV5-4	-	TRBJ2-2	-	TGTGCCAGCAGCTTGTTTGGCGCGGATCGGGGAGGGAACACCGGGGAGCTGTTTTTT	CASSLFGADRGGNTGELFF
TRBV2	-	TRBJ2-2	-	TGTGCCAGCAGTGTACAACAGCCCTCCGGGGAGCTGTTTTTT	CASSVQQPSGELFF
TRBV7-2	-	TRBJ2-3	-	TGTGCCAGCACCGAGTGGGGGGGGGCCAACACAGATACGCAGTATTTT	CASTEWGGANTDTQYF
TRBV18	-	TRBJ1-6	-	TGTGCCAGCTCACCGCGACGTGGACAGACTTATAATTCACCCCTCCACTTT	CASSPRRGQTYNSPLHF
TRBV6-5	-	TRBJ1-5	-	TGTGCCAGCAGTTACTCGGGAGGGTGGAATCAGCCCCAGCATTTT	CASSYSGGWNQPQHF
TRBV7-2	TRBD1	TRBJ2-1	-	TGTGCCAGCAGCTTGGGACAGGCCACCTACAATGAGCAGTTCTTC	CASSLGQATYNEQFF
TRBV18	-	TRBJ1-2	-	TGTGCCAGCTCCCCTTCGGGAGTCAGGGACTATGGCTACACCTTC	CASSPSGVRDYGYTF
TRBV4-1	-	TRBJ1-4	few	TGCGCCAGCAGCCAGGATCAGAAGGAGAGAGAAAAACTGTTTTTT	CASSQDQKEREKLFF
TRBV7-8	-	TRBJ2-1	-	TGTGCCAGCAGCTTAGGGACTAACACTAATGAGCAGTTCTTC	CASSLGTNTNEQFF
TRBV3-1/TRBV3-2	TRBD2	TRBJ2-1	-	TGTGCCAGCAGCCGAGGACTAGTCAATGAGCAGTTCTTC	CASSRGLVNEQFF
TRBV6-5	TRBD1	TRBJ2-1	-	TGTGCCAGCAGTTACGGGACAGGGCTCGATGAGCAGTTCTTC	CASSYGTGLDEQFF
TRBV7-2	TRBD1	TRBJ1-2	-	TGTGCCAGCAGCTTGGCAGGGGGGAGTGATCGAGATGGCTACACCTTC	CASSLAGGSDRDGYTF
TRBV9	-	TRBJ1-1	-	TGTGCCAGCAGCGTTTCGGACGGGGTGAACACTGAAGCTTTCTTT	CASSVSDGVNTEAFF
TRBV4-2	-	TRBJ2-1	-	TGTGCCAGCAGCCAAGTCGACAGGTCGAGCAATGAGCAGTTCTTC	CASSQVDRSSNEQFF
TRBV4-1	-	TRBJ1-1	once	TGCGCCAGCAGCCAAGGAGCTCAGGGGAACACTGAAGCTTTCTTT	CASSQGAQGNTEAFF